This paragraph covers one T cell receptor beta chain sequence. The source of the sample is a study of cytomegalovirus exposure and HLA in healthy donors. The PCR made use of 60 Vbeta and 13 Jbeta primers. Sequencing was performed with immunoSEQ multiplex PCR; in TCRdb, only in-frame clones are kept and a portion is missing. Counted here are 69,000 or so clones, 76% occurring once; the ten biggest clones make up 3% to 4%. The J segment lost 1 base and the V segment lost 9 bases, leaving 5 bases of the junction unmatched. The CDR3 sequence is 13 residues long. The germline V gene encodes CDR1 SGHDN and CDR2 FVKESK.

The chain is built from TRBV14 and TRBJ1-1; 7 bases map to TRBD1. The origin of this receptor is a man aged 18 to 35 in good health and CMV-seronegative. Material: PBMCs. CDR3 nucleotide sequence: TGTGCCAGTCGGAGGACAGGGAACACTGAAGCTTTCTTT. The encoded protein is CASRRTGNTEAFF.